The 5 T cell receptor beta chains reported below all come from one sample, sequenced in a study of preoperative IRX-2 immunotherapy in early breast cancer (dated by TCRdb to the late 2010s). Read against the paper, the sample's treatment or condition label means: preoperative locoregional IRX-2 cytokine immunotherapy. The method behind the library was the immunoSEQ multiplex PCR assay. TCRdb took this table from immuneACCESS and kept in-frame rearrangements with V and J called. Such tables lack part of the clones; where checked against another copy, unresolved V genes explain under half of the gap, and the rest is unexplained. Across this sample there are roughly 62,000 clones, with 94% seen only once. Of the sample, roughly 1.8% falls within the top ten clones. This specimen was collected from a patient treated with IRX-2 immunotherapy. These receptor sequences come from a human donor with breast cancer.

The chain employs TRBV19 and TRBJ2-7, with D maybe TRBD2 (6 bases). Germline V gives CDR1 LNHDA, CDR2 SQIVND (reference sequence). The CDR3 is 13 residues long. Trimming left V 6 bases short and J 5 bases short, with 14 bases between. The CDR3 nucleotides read TGTGCCAGTAGGGGGAGGCGTCGGGACGAGCAGTACTTC. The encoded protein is CASRGRRRDEQYF.

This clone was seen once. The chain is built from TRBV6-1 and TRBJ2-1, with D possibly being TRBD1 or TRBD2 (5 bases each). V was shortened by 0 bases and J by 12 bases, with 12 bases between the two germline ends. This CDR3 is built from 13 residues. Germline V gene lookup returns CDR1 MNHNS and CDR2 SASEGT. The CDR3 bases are TGTGCCAGCAGTGAAGCGCGGGTAGGGGCGCAGTTCTTC. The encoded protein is CASSEARVGAQFF.

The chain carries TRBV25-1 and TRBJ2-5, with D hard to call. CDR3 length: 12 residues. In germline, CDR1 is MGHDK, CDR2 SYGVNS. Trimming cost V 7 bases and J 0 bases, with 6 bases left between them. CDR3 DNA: TGTGCCAGCATCCTGTACCAAGAGACCCAGTACTTC. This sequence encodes CASILYQETQYF.

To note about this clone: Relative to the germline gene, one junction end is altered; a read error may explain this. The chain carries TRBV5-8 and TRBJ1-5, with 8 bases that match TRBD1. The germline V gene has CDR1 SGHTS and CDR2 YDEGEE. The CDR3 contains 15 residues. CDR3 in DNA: TGTGTCAGCAGCTCAACAGGGGGTGTTTATCAGCCCCAGCATTTT. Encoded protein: CVSSSTGGVYQPQHF.

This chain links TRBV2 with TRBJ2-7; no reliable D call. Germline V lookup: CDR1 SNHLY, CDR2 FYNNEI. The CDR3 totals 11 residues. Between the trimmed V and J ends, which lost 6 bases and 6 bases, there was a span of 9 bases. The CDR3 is CASSALFEQYF. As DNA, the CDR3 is TGTGCCAGCAGCGCACTGTTCGAGCAGTACTTC.